The clone carrying this TCR beta chain was observed at least ten times. Its specificity is unknown. This record belongs to a study of T-cell reconstitution after alpha-beta-depleted transplantation in children. Study-level findings and limits: By one year post-transplant, T-cell counts and diversity largely arose from T cells that were newly produced.

The CDR3 runs 12 residues. V lost 1 base and J 3 bases, leaving 5 bases between the germline ends. The V gene's germline CDR1 is SGHDT and CDR2 YYEEEE. It was with unique molecular identifiers that the TCRbeta library was prepared. One entry per CDR3 protein results from TCRdb running MiXCR on the PCR reads. The table records 670,000 or so distinct CDR3 sequences, about 12% of them present only once. V is TRBV5-6 and J is TRBJ2-7; D gene uncertain. The sequence derives from a girl aged 2 to 9 with congenital amegakaryocytic thrombocytopenia, due to receive a stem cell transplant. The source was PBMCs, collected before TCRalphabeta/CD19-depleted stem cell transplant. DNA of the CDR3: TGTGCCAGCAGCTTGACCTTCTACGAGCAGTACTTC. Translating gives CASSLTFYEQYF.